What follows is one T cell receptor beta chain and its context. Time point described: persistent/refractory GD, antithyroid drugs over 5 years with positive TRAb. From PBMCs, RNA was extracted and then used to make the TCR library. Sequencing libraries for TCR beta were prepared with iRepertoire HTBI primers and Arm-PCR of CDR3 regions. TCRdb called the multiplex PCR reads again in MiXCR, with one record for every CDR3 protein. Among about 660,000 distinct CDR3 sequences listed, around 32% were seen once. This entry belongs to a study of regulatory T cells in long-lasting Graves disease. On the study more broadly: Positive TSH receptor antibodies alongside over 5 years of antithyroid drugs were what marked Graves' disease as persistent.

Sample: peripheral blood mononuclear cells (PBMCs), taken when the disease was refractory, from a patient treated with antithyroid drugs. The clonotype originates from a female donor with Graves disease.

CDR3 sequence reads: CASSPPRDRGPNYGYTF. CDR3 DNA sequence: TGCGCCAGCAGCCCTCCCCGCGACAGGGGTCCTAACTATGGCTACACCTTC. The genes are TRBV5-1 and TRBJ1-2, with 8 nucleotides matching TRBD1. CDR3 size: 17 residues. Trimming cost V 4 bases and J 0 bases; bases outside gene matches: 11. From germline, CDR1 is SGHRS and CDR2 YFSETQ.